The sequence of this TCR beta chain was determined in a study of blood T cell repertoires in COVID-19. Whole-study context: From the United States, Italy and Spain came samples of acute and convalescent COVID-19.

Authors' methods: Cell counts per sample came from amplifying reference gene primers. Method: immunoSEQ multiplex PCR; TCRdb's copy keeps in-frame clones and lacks some. V and J calls and clone size follow that table, whereas D and trimming were derived from the DNA. The repertoire holds some 200,000 clones, with roughly four fifths as singletons. The junction had 2 bases not matched to a gene; V was cut back by 1 base and J by 6 bases. Germline values: CDR1 GTSNPN, CDR2 SVGIG (reference sequence). This CDR3 region has 14 residues. The sample taken for sequencing was peripheral blood. The origin of this receptor is a woman between 40 and 50 years old with acute or convalescent COVID-19. V gene TRBV30 combines with J gene TRBJ1-6, with 8 bases fitting TRBD1. Written as DNA, the CDR3 is TGTGCCTGGAGTGCGACAGGGGTTAATTCACCCCTCCACTTT. As protein: CAWSATGVNSPLHF.